The 29 T cell receptor beta chains below were found in one sample sequenced in a study of immune characterization of retroperitoneal liposarcoma. TCRdb analysed the PCR reads with MiXCR anew, one entry per CDR3 protein. The sample comprises thousands of distinct CDR3 sequences, about 26% of which are singletons, and about a quarter rests with the top ten. Source material: tumor tissue. These receptors all come from a female donor with retroperitoneal liposarcoma.

The genes are TRBV6-6 and TRBJ1-2; D gene ambiguous. Germline loops: CDR1 MNHNY, CDR2 SVGAGI (reference sequence). With 6 bases removed from V and 5 bases from J, the gap between germline ends came to 16 bases. The CDR3 is 14 residues long. The CDR3 nucleotides are TGTGCCAGCAGCCCCGCCCCGGGCGGGTATGGCTACACCTTC. This encodes CASSPAPGGYGYTF.

This clonotype was seen a few times. The gene calls are TRBV7-8 and TRBJ2-1, with 8 bases lining up with TRBD1. The J call is in doubt because the DNA end fits TRBJ2-5 better. Germline CDR1 and CDR2: SGHVS and FQNEAQ. This CDR3 spans 14 amino acids. This chain's CDR3 is CASSLGTGKETQYF. The CDR3 DNA reads TGTGCCAGCAGCTTAGGGACAGGGAAAGAGACCCAGTACTTC.

This clonotype has more than one count but fewer than ten. The CDR3 region is CASSEKRGRVTSTDTQYF. The CDR3 region has the DNA TGTGCCAGCAGTGAAAAGAGGGGGCGGGTTACTAGCACAGATACGCAGTATTTT. The chain has TRBV6-1 and TRBJ2-3, with TRBD1 identical over 7 bases. In germline, CDR1 is MNHNS, CDR2 SASEGT. With 2 bases clipped from V and 0 bases from J, the junction kept 11 bases outside the gene matches. The CDR3 loop spans 18 amino acids.

This clonotype was seen many times. The chain joins TRBV18 to TRBJ2-1; 9 bases fit TRBD2. CDR3 length equals 17 residues. V shed 2 bases and J 4 bases; nucleotides not matched to a gene: 9. Germline CDR1 is KGHSH and CDR2 is LQKENI. The DNA of the CDR3 is TGTGCCAGCTCACCAAAGGGGCAAGCGGGAGGTTACAATGAGCAGTTCTTC. Its translation: CASSPKGQAGGYNEQFF.

The rearrangement joins TRBV9 to TRBJ2-3; D uncertain. The J call may be wrong; the DNA end is better matched by TRBJ2-7. The CDR3 spans 12 residues. CDR1 and CDR2 from the germline V gene are SGDLS and YYNGEE. CDR3: CASSGQNYEQYF. For the CDR3, the DNA is TGTGCCAGCAGCGGCCAGAACTACGAGCAGTACTTC.

V is TRBV9 and J is TRBJ1-2, with no clear D. The CDR3 has 15 residues. The V end was cut by 0 bases, the J end by 4 bases, with 13 bases between. CDR1 is SGDLS and CDR2 is YYNGEE in the germline V gene. The CDR3 DNA follows: TGTGCCAGCAGCGTAGACCTATTGTCGATCTATGGCTACACCTTC. The encoded protein is CASSVDLLSIYGYTF.

The chain combines TRBV12-3 or TRBV12-4 with TRBJ1-4; 7 bases line up with TRBD1. Losses at the gene ends were 6 bases for V and 4 bases for J; bases not matched to a gene: 8. The CDR3 is made up of 15 amino acids. The CDR3 bases are TGTGCCAGCAGAAAGTCGGGACAGCTTAATGAAAAACTGTTTTTT. Translating it yields CASRKSGQLNEKLFF.

This rearrangement joins TRBV7-6 to TRBJ2-1; 10 bases fit TRBD2. The CDR3 sequence is 16 residues long. Germline V gives CDR1 SGHVS, CDR2 FNYEAQ. V was pared by 3 bases and J by 7 bases, with 9 bases of the junction left unmatched. CDR3 DNA: TGTGCCAGCAGCTTCACACCGGGACTAGCGAGGAATGAGCAGTTCTTC. Residues: CASSFTPGLARNEQFF.

This clonotype was observed a few times. The rearrangement joins TRBV29-1 to TRBJ2-1; D gene ambiguous. Trimming removed 8 bases from V and 8 bases from J, with 7 bases in between. This CDR3 has 9 residues. Germline lookup yields CDR1 SQVTM and CDR2 ANQGSEA. The CDR3 DNA follows: TGCAGCTCTTCGCATGAGCAGTTCTTC. Protein product: CSSSHEQFF.

This clonotype was seen many times. Sequence at one end of the junction differs from germline and may be a read error. This rearrangement joins TRBV10-3 to TRBJ1-2, with 7 bases fitting TRBD1. This CDR3 is built from 13 residues. Germline-derived CDR1 and CDR2 are ENHRY and SYGVKD. The CDR3 loop is CAFSRDSNYGYTF. In nucleotides, the CDR3 is TGTGCCTTCAGCCGGGACAGCAACTATGGCTACACCTTC.

The rearrangement links TRBV11-3 to TRBJ2-1; 8 nucleotides align to TRBD2. The J segment lost 2 bases and the V segment lost 5 bases, leaving 5 bases of the junction unmatched. From germline, CDR1 is SGHNT and CDR2 YENEEA. The CDR3 sequence is 15 residues long. DNA of the CDR3: TGTGCCAGCAGCCTAACAGCGGGAGCCTACAATGAGCAGTTCTTC. This sequence encodes CASSLTAGAYNEQFF.

This rearrangement joins TRBV2 to TRBJ2-1; 11 nucleotides agree with TRBD2. The CDR3 is made up of 14 amino acids. V gave up 7 bases and J gave up 9 bases; unmatched junction bases: 8. CDR1 is SNHLY, CDR2 FYNNEI, per germline. This CDR3 is CASKTSGIRSEQFF. The DNA for the CDR3 is TGTGCCAGCAAGACTAGCGGGATTCGGAGTGAGCAGTTCTTC.

This clonotype was detected only a few times. The chain uses TRBV5-8 and TRBJ2-5, with D perhaps TRBD2 (6 bases). Germline CDR1 SGHTS, CDR2 YDEGEE. CDR3 length equals 15 residues. Trimming took off 1 base at V and 5 bases at J, with 15 bases between the two ends. CDR3 nucleotides: TGTGCCAGCAGCTTGTACGCGGGAACGGGTGAGACCCAGTACTTC. Residues: CASSLYAGTGETQYF.

By its share, this clonotype is medium-sized (0.01 to 0.1%). This CDR3 is CASSFGASDDPSTDTQYF. DNA of the CDR3: TGTGCCAGCAGTTTTGGTGCTTCGGACGACCCTAGCACAGATACGCAGTATTTT. The chain links TRBV28 to TRBJ2-3; D is unresolved. In germline, CDR1 is MDHEN, CDR2 SYDVKM. V lost 3 bases, J lost 0 bases, and 19 bases lay in between. The length of the CDR3 is 18 residues.

This clonotype was detected only a few times. V usage is TRBV7-6 and J usage is TRBJ1-2; the D gene is possibly TRBD1 (6 bases). The V gene's germline CDR1 is SGHVS and CDR2 FNYEAQ. V shed 2 bases and J shed 7 bases, with 11 bases lying between them. The CDR3 totals 13 residues. CDR3 coding DNA: TGTGCCAGCAGCTTATTTACAGGGACTGGCTACACCTTC. Translating it yields CASSLFTGTGYTF.

At least ten counts were recorded for this clonotype. Possible read error: a much larger clone is one base away. The chain carries TRBV27 and TRBJ2-1; TRBD2 aligns across 12 bases. The end of the DNA is better explained by TRBJ2-7, so the J call may be wrong. Germline CDR1 reads MNHEY; CDR2 reads SMNVEV (reference sequence). The CDR3 covers 16 residues. As DNA, the CDR3 is TGTGCCAGCAGTACCGGACTAGCGGGAAGGTACAATGAGCAGTACTTC. It encodes CASSTGLAGRYNEQYF.

The chain recombines TRBV12-3 or TRBV12-4 with TRBJ2-3; D may be TRBD2 (6 bases). Trimming took off 5 bases at V and 1 base at J, with 13 bases between the two ends. There are 15 residues in the CDR3. CDR3 sequence (DNA): TGTGCCAGCAGTCCGTACGGGAGTCGCACAGATACGCAGTATTTT. This gives the protein CASSPYGSRTDTQYF.

In its sample, this clonotype was seen many times. V is TRBV6-1 and J is TRBJ2-1; either TRBD1 or TRBD2 may supply D (5 bases each). With 2 bases removed from V and 10 bases from J, the gap between germline ends came to 15 bases. This CDR3 is built from 14 residues. Per the germline V gene, CDR1 is MNHNS and CDR2 is SASEGT. The CDR3 DNA reads as TGTGCCAGCAGTGAATGGGGCAGAGACTACGAGCAGTTCTTC. It yields the protein CASSEWGRDYEQFF.

This clonotype is labeled medium-sized. V gene TRBV7-3 combines with J gene TRBJ2-1; D remains ambiguous. V lost 0 bases, J lost 0 bases, and 6 bases lay in between. The germline V gene encodes CDR1 SGHTA and CDR2 FQGTGA. The CDR3 is 15 amino acids. CDR3 nucleotide sequence: TGTGCCAGCAGCTTAACGTCACTCTCCTACAATGAGCAGTTCTTC. It codes for CASSLTSLSYNEQFF.

This chain links TRBV25-1 with TRBJ2-7; 9 bases are a match to TRBD1. The CDR3 has 19 residues. The germline CDR1 and CDR2 sequences are MGHDK and SYGVNS. V trimming: 4 bases; J trimming: 7 bases; junction bases outside the gene matches: 23. CDR3 amino acids: CASSVHRGRRESCRREQYF. The CDR3 bases are TGTGCCAGCAGTGTACACAGGGGGCGCCGAGAGTCCTGCAGGCGGGAGCAGTACTTC.

This clonotype was counted at least ten times. Mismatch with germline at one junction end may stem from a read error. This chain links TRBV28 with TRBJ2-5; TRBD2 matches 8 bases. CDR3 size: 13 residues. The germline gives CDR1 MDHEN, CDR2 SYDVKM. The CDR3 here is CASSLGSGGRFFF. CDR3 in DNA: TGTGCCAGCAGTTTGGGGAGCGGCGGGAGGTTCTTCTTC.

Many counts were recorded for this clonotype. The chain joins TRBV6-4 to TRBJ2-1; 7 positions match TRBD1. V lost 2 bases, J lost 6 bases, and 1 base stayed unmatched. The length of the CDR3 is 13 residues. The V gene's germline CDR1 is MRHNA and CDR2 SNTAGT. The CDR3 nucleotides read TGTGCCAGCAGTGACCGGGACAGCAATGAGCAGTTCTTC. It translates to CASSDRDSNEQFF.

This chain links TRBV7-6 with TRBJ1-2; the D gene is possibly TRBD1 (6 bases). The V end lost 4 bases, the J end lost 5 bases, and 11 bases lay between the germline ends. Germline CDR1 is SGHVS and CDR2 is FNYEAQ. The CDR3 has 13 residues. In DNA form, the CDR3 reads TGTGCCAGCAGCTCGGGGGGGCCTTATGGCTACACCTTC. It codes for CASSSGGPYGYTF. Using reference TRBV7-6 and TRBJ1-2 for the parts outside the CDR3, the full variable domain is GAGVSQSPRYKVTKRGQDVALRCDPISGHVSLYWYRQALGQGPEFLTYFNYEAQQDKSGLPNDRFSAERPEGSISTLTIQRTEQRDSAMYRCASSSGGPYGYTFGSGTRLTVV.

This chain uses TRBV6-6 with TRBJ1-1, with 7 bases lining up with TRBD1. Germline V CDR1 and CDR2: MNHNY, SVGAGI (reference sequence). The CDR3 is 13 residues long. V was pared by 0 bases and J by 10 bases, with 5 bases of the junction left unmatched. In DNA form, the CDR3 reads TGTGCCAGCAGTTACTCAATCCAGGGGGGAGCTTTCTTT. Residues: CASSYSIQGGAFF.

The genes are TRBV29-1 and TRBJ2-7; TRBD1 is a possible D gene (7 bases). Deletions cut 7 bases from V and 3 bases from J, with 16 bases between. The CDR3 totals 13 residues. CDR1 and CDR2 from the germline V gene are SQVTM and ANQGSEA. CDR3 sequence (DNA): TGCAGCGGGGGGCCTCAGGGGGGCTACGAGCAGTACTTC. Its translation is CSGGPQGGYEQYF.

This clonotype has at least ten counts. The V and J genes are TRBV27 and TRBJ2-5; D call uncertain. CDR1 and CDR2 (germline): MNHEY, SMNVEV (reference sequence). The CDR3 extends over 15 amino acids. V was pared by 5 bases and J by 0 bases, with 13 bases between. CDR3 in amino acids: CASSPKTLYQETQYF. CDR3 sequence (DNA): TGTGCCAGCAGTCCCAAGACATTATACCAAGAGACCCAGTACTTC.

V gene TRBV6-1 combines with J gene TRBJ2-1, with D unresolved. V gave up 5 bases and J gave up 5 bases, with 10 bases separating them. CDR1 MNHNS and CDR2 SASEGT come from the germline V gene. The length of the CDR3 is 13 residues. The CDR3 DNA reads TGTGCCAGCAGTCCCCGACTCAACAATGAGCAGTTCTTC. It specifies CASSPRLNNEQFF.

This clonotype is categorized as large. The CDR3 protein is CASSAHRGRDNEQFF. The CDR3 region has the DNA TGTGCCAGCAGCGCACACAGGGGGCGGGATAATGAGCAGTTCTTC. The chain is built from TRBV7-2 and TRBJ2-1; 9 nucleotides align to TRBD1. Germline CDR1 SGHTA, CDR2 FQGNSA. The V segment lost 5 bases and the J segment 7 bases; nucleotides outside the gene matches: 9. The CDR3 runs 15 residues.

By frequency in the sample, this clonotype is large. This sequence joins TRBV7-2 and TRBJ2-3; no definite D call. Germline V gene data show CDR1 as SGHTA and CDR2 as FQGNSA. This CDR3 comprises 13 residues. Trimming shortened V by 1 base and J by 4 bases, and 6 bases separated the two germline ends. The chain's CDR3 is CASSLVFADTQYF. The CDR3 DNA reads TGTGCCAGCAGCTTAGTATTCGCAGATACGCAGTATTTT.